The 15 T cell receptor beta chains below come from one sample, sequenced in a study of shared clonotypes between healthy human individuals. Clones were sequenced by immunoSEQ multiplex PCR, and TCRdb holds only the in-frame ones, with some missing. Of some 2,100,000 clones listed, 90% to 96% are singletons. The specimen was naive CD4+ T cells sorted from blood. Subset denoted: CD45RA+ positively selected. These receptors all stem from a man aged 18 to 29 in good health.

In the case of this clone: Distinct nucleotide sequences in the sample also encode this CDR3. The chain has TRBV5-1 and TRBJ2-2; D not certain. CDR3 size: 15 residues. Germline loops: CDR1 SGHRS, CDR2 YFSETQ. V lost 0 bases and J lost 0, with 6 bases in between. The CDR3: CASSLGHPNTGELFF. The DNA of the CDR3 is TGCGCCAGCAGCTTGGGACATCCGAACACCGGGGAGCTGTTTTTT.

The chain combines TRBV6-5 with TRBJ2-7, with TRBD1 identical over 7 bases. The CDR3 consists of 13 residues. The germline CDR1 and CDR2 sequences are MNHEY and SVGAGI. Unmatched junction bases numbered 8, after V lost 5 bases and J lost 7 bases. CDR3 in amino acids: CASSRGGVREQYF. DNA for the CDR3: TGTGCCAGCAGTAGAGGGGGCGTTCGTGAGCAGTACTTC.

The chain combines TRBV4-1 with TRBJ2-7; 9 positions match TRBD2. The germline V gene encodes CDR1 MGHRA and CDR2 YSYEKL. The CDR3 length is 14 residues. The trim removed 1 base at V and 3 bases at J, leaving 1 base unmatched. The CDR3 loop reads CASSQGLAVYEQYF. The DNA for the CDR3 is TGCGCCAGCAGCCAAGGACTAGCGGTCTACGAGCAGTACTTC.

This chain connects TRBV18 to TRBJ1-3; 11 positions agree with TRBD1. Germline V gene sequence: CDR1 KGHSH, CDR2 LQKENI. With V trimmed by 6 bases and J by 5 bases, 9 bases remained unmatched. This CDR3 comprises 16 residues. The CDR3 DNA is TGTGCCAGCTCGTCCGCGGGACAGGGGGACCGAAACACCATATATTTT. Protein product: CASSSAGQGDRNTIYF.

The chain couples TRBV19 to TRBJ1-2, with D perhaps TRBD1 (5 bases). V was trimmed by 9 bases and J by 0 bases, leaving 11 bases between them. Germline loops: CDR1 LNHDA, CDR2 SQIVND (reference sequence). The CDR3 is 13 amino acids. DNA of the CDR3: TGTGCCAGCGGGGGGAGGGCTAACTATGGCTACACCTTC. It yields the protein CASGGRANYGYTF. Supplemented by reference TRBV19 and TRBJ1-2, the full variable domain reads DGGITQSPKYLFRKEGQNVTLSCEQNLNHDAMYWYRQDPGQGLRLIYYSQIVNDFQKGDIAEGYSVSREKKESFPLTVTSAQKNPTAFYLCASGGRANYGYTFGSGTRLTVV.

This chain connects TRBV28 to TRBJ2-7, with unresolved D. CDR3 length equals 13 residues. The ends were cut back, 3 bases at V and 5 bases at J, with 11 bases in the middle. Per germline, CDR1 MDHEN and CDR2 SYDVKM. CDR3 nucleotides: TGTGCCAGCAGTTTGACCGGTCCCAACGAGCAGTACTTC. This gives the protein CASSLTGPNEQYF.

As concerns this clone: One end of the junction is discordant with germline, which a read error may explain. This chain connects TRBV6-1 to TRBJ2-7; 9 positions agree with TRBD1. This CDR3 spans 14 amino acids. CDR1 MNHNS and CDR2 SASEGT come from the germline V gene. CDR3 region: CASREGQGLYEQYF. DNA for the CDR3: TGTGCCAGCAGAGAAGGACAGGGGCTCTACGAGCAGTACTTC.

The V gene is TRBV10-3, the J gene TRBJ2-3; 9 bases map to TRBD2. CDR3 length: 17 residues. The germline CDR1 and CDR2 sequences are ENHRY and SYGVKD. The trim removed 6 bases at V and 0 bases at J, leaving 10 bases unmatched. CDR3 sequence (DNA): TGTGCCATCAGCGCGTTGGGACTAGCAAGTAGCACAGATACGCAGTATTTT. It codes for CAISALGLASSTDTQYF.

The rearrangement uses TRBV10-3 and TRBJ1-4, with 9 bases lining up with TRBD1. Per germline, CDR1 ENHRY and CDR2 SYGVKD. The V segment lost 0 bases and the J segment 6 bases; nucleotides outside the gene matches: 11. The CDR3 is made up of 18 amino acids. CDR3 region: CAISESRDRALDDEKLFF. CDR3 in DNA: TGTGCCATCAGTGAGTCGAGGGACAGGGCTCTGGACGATGAAAAACTGTTTTTT.

This clone has a single count. The V call is TRBV10-3, the J call TRBJ2-7, with 11 positions matching TRBD2. V trimming: 10 bases; J trimming: 3 bases; junction bases outside the gene matches: 11. The germline CDR1 and CDR2 sequences are ENHRY and SYGVKD. The CDR3 sequence is 15 residues long. CDR3 sequence: CATGGSGGAVYEQYF. In DNA, the CDR3 is TGTGCCACGGGAGGTAGCGGGGGGGCCGTCTACGAGCAGTACTTC.

This clone occurred once. The genes are TRBV19 and TRBJ2-7; tentatively, D is TRBD1 (6 bases). V lost 4 bases, J lost 1 base, and 8 bases lay in between. CDR1 LNHDA and CDR2 SQIVND come from the germline V gene (reference sequence). The length of the CDR3 is 13 residues. The DNA for the CDR3 is TGTGCCAGTAGTAACACAGGGTCCTACGAGCAGTACTTC. Its translation is CASSNTGSYEQYF. Together with reference TRBV19 and TRBJ2-7, the CDR3 gives the full variable domain: DGGITQSPKYLFRKEGQNVTLSCEQNLNHDAMYWYRQDPGQGLRLIYYSQIVNDFQKGDIAEGYSVSREKKESFPLTVTSAQKNPTAFYLCASSNTGSYEQYFGPGTRLTVT.

The chain is built from TRBV6-4 and TRBJ2-5; the D gene is possibly TRBD2 (6 bases). The length of the CDR3 is 15 residues. Between the trimmed V and J ends, which lost 6 bases and 3 bases, there was a span of 17 bases. The germline V gene has CDR1 MRHNA and CDR2 SNTAGT. CDR3 region: CASSPPGLNKETQYF. The CDR3, as DNA: TGTGCCAGCAGCCCCCCGGGACTTAACAAAGAGACCCAGTACTTC.

In DNA form, the CDR3 reads TGTGCCAGCAAGAGACGGTCGGAGGATATGGCTGGCTACACCTTC. Its translation: CASKRRSEDMAGYTF. The chain couples TRBV2 to TRBJ1-2, with D uncertain. CDR3 size: 15 residues. V lost 7 bases and J lost 7, with 22 bases in between. Germline V gene sequence: CDR1 SNHLY, CDR2 FYNNEI.

This rearrangement joins TRBV5-6 to TRBJ1-4; TRBD1 might be the D (5 bases). Germline assignment: CDR1 SGHDT and CDR2 YYEEEE. Trimming pared 2 bases from V and 15 bases from J, leaving 26 bases between. This CDR3 has 16 amino acids. CDR3 DNA sequence: TGTGCCAGCAGCTTTCGGACACCGGGCGAAGGTGGTCGGGTGTTTTTT. This translates into CASSFRTPGEGGRVFF.

This chain connects TRBV7-8 to TRBJ2-4; D may be TRBD2 (5 bases). Trimming cost V 5 bases and J 0 bases, with 23 bases left between them. The CDR3 length is 19 residues. From germline, CDR1 is SGHVS and CDR2 FQNEAQ. The CDR3 loop reads CASSPLPLSGFIAKNIQYF. In DNA form, the CDR3 reads TGTGCCAGCAGCCCACTCCCCCTATCGGGGTTCATAGCCAAAAACATTCAGTACTTC.